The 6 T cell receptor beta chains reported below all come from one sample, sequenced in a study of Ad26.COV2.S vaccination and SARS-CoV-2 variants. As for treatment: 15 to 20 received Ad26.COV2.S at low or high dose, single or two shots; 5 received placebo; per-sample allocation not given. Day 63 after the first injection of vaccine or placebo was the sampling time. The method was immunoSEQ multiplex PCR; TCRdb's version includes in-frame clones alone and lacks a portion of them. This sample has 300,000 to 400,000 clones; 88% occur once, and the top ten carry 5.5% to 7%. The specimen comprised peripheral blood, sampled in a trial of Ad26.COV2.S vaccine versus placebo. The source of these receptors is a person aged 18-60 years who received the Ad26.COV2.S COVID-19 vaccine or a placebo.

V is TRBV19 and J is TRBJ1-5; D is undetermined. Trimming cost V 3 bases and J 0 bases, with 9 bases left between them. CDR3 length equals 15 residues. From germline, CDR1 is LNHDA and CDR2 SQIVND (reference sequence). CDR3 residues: CASSMQFDSNQPQHF. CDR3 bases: TGTGCCAGTAGTATGCAGTTCGATAGCAATCAGCCCCAGCATTTT.

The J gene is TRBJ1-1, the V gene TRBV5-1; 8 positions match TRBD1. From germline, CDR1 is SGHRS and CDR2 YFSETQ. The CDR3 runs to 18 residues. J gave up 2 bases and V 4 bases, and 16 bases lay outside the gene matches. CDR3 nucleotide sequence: TGCGCCAGCAGCCCGGTCATTTCCGGGACAGGTTTTAACACTGAAGCTTTCTTT. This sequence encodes CASSPVISGTGFNTEAFF.

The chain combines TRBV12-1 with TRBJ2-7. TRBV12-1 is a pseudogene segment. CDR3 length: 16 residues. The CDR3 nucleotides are TGTGCCAGCAGCTTTTCTTCGTGGGCAAGGGTCTACGAGCAGTACTTC. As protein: CASSFSSWARVYEQYF.

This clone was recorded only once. The CDR3: CASSQVGWYSSGANVLTF. In nucleotides, the CDR3 is TGTGCCAGCTCCCAAGTGGGGTGGTATAGCTCTGGGGCCAACGTCCTGACTTTC. The rearrangement joins TRBV27 to TRBJ2-6; no clear D. The germline V and J ends were trimmed by 8 bases and 0 bases, with 20 bases remaining between them. Germline V lookup: CDR1 MNHEY, CDR2 SMNVEV (reference sequence). This CDR3 is 18 amino acids long.

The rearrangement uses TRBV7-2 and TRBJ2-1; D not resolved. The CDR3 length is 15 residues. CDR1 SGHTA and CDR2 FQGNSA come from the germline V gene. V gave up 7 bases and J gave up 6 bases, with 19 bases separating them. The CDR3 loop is CASTLNPAGLNEQFF. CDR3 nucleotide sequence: TGTGCCAGCACCCTCAACCCGGCAGGCCTCAATGAGCAGTTCTTC.

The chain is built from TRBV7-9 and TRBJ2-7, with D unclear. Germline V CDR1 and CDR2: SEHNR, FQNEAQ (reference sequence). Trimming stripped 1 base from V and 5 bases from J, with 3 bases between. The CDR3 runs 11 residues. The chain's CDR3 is CASSLDHEQYF. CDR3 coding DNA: TGTGCCAGCAGCTTAGATCACGAGCAGTACTTC.